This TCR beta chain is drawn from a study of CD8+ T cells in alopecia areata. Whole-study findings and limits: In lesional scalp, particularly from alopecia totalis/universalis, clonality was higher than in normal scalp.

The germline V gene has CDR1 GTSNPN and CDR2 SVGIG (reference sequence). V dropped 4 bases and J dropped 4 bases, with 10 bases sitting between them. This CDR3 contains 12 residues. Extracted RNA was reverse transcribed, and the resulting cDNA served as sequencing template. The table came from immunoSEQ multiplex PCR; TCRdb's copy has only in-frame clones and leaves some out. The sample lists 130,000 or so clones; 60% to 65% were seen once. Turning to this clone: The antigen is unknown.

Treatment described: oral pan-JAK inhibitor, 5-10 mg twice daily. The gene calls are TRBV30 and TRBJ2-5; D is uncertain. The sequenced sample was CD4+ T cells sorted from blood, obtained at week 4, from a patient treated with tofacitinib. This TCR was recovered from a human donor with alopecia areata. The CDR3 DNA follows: TGTGCCTGGAAAGGGTGGTCAGAGACCCAGTACTTC. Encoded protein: CAWKGWSETQYF.